The 21 T cell receptor beta chains below all came from one sample that was sequenced in a study of T cells expressing NK-cell markers. Reprocessing the 5' RACE reads, TCRdb reports a single entry for every CDR3 protein and omits DNA. The table gives a few hundred thousand distinct CDR3 sequences; the top ten clones make up roughly 5.2% of it. The material sequenced was blood T cells: a sorted CD56 or NKG2C T cell subset, CD4+ or CD8+ T cells, or bulk PBMC T cells (not recorded which). These receptors came from a man aged 18-70 years in good health.

This chain joins TRBV6-5 and TRBJ2-5; checking the TCRdb D call of TRBD2 is not possible without DNA. Per the germline V gene, CDR1 is MNHEY and CDR2 is SVGAGI. The CDR3 consists of 16 residues. The CDR3 spells CASSYDQAGGLETQYF.

The J gene is TRBJ1-2, the V gene TRBV5-1; the TRBD1 assignment by TCRdb is unverifiable without DNA. In germline, CDR1 is SGHRS, CDR2 YFSETQ. This CDR3 comprises 16 residues. CDR3 region: CASSLDSPGGYYGYTF.

The chain combines TRBV12-3 or TRBV12-4 with TRBJ2-5; there is no DNA to check the TCRdb D call of TRBD2. This CDR3 contains 17 residues. CDR3 amino acids: CASTLLGGKRTQETQYF.

The V and J genes are TRBV5-1 and TRBJ1-6. From germline, CDR1 is SGHRS and CDR2 YFSETQ. This CDR3 is built from 16 residues. The CDR3 reads CASSLETVGNNSPLHF.

V usage is TRBV29-1 and J usage is TRBJ1-1; without DNA, the TCRdb call of TRBD1 cannot be checked. From germline, CDR1 is SQVTM and CDR2 ANQGSEA. The CDR3 spans 12 residues. CDR3 loop: CSVAQGFTEAFF. The whole variable domain, filled in from reference TRBV29-1 and TRBJ1-1, reads SAVISQKPSRDICQRGTSLTIQCQVDSQVTMMFWYRQQPGQSLTLIATANQGSEATYESGFVIDKFPISRPNLTFSTLTVSNMSPEDSSIYLCSVAQGFTEAFFGQGTRLTVV.

The chain couples TRBV7-2 to TRBJ2-7; TCRdb's assignment of TRBD2 cannot be checked, as there is no DNA. Germline values: CDR1 SGHTA, CDR2 FQGNSA. CDR3 length equals 16 residues. The CDR3 protein is CASSLGLGTATYEQYF.

The chain is built from TRBV19 and TRBJ2-5; TCRdb proposes TRBD1, but this gene call is untestable without DNA. CDR1 is LNHDA, CDR2 SQIVND, per germline (reference sequence). This CDR3 region has 16 residues. CDR3 sequence reads: CASGAGPGPGRETQYF.

This chain joins TRBV12-3 or TRBV12-4 and TRBJ1-2; the D call of TRBD1 rests on TCRdb alone, since no DNA is present to check it. The CDR3 loop spans 15 amino acids. The CDR3 here is CASSPRDRESYGYTF.

The chain links TRBV5-4 to TRBJ2-5; checking the TCRdb D call of TRBD1 is not possible without DNA. This CDR3 comprises 17 residues. CDR1 is SGHNT and CDR2 is YYREEE in the germline V gene (reference sequence). The CDR3 loop is CASSPPVGAGGGETQYF.

This chain uses TRBV20-1 with TRBJ2-5; TCRdb gives TRBD1 as the D gene, but with no DNA this cannot be confirmed. The CDR3 totals 14 residues. Germline loops: CDR1 DFQATT, CDR2 SNEGSKA (reference sequence). This chain's CDR3 is CSASRTGKQETQYF.

This chain links TRBV7-3 with TRBJ2-7; TCRdb calls TRBD2, which cannot be checked without DNA. CDR1 is SGHTA, CDR2 FQGTGA, per germline. This CDR3 has 15 amino acids. CDR3 protein: CASSPTSGGSYEQYF.

The chain uses TRBV4-2 and TRBJ1-4. The germline gives CDR1 LGHNA, CDR2 YNFKEQ. This CDR3 region has 17 residues. Here the CDR3 reads CASSQGIGMTTNEKLFF.

J is TRBJ1-6 and V is TRBV10-3. Looked up from germline, CDR1 is ENHRY and CDR2 is SYGVKD. This CDR3 comprises 13 residues. CDR3 loop: CAISAQYNSPLHF.

V gene TRBV4-1 combines with J gene TRBJ2-5; the D call of TRBD2 rests on TCRdb alone, since no DNA is present to check it. The germline gives CDR1 MGHRA, CDR2 YSYEKL. The CDR3 consists of 16 residues. CDR3 in amino acids: CASSPQDSWSQETQYF.

CDR3 sequence: CASSQDTSGTEAFF. The V and J genes are TRBV3-1 and TRBJ1-1. The germline CDR1 and CDR2 sequences are LGHDT and YNNKEL (reference sequence). The CDR3 is 14 amino acids.

The V gene is TRBV20-1, the J gene TRBJ2-5; no DNA is available, so the TRBD1 call from TCRdb remains unchecked. The germline V gene has CDR1 DFQATT and CDR2 SNEGSKA (reference sequence). This CDR3 has 14 amino acids. Here the CDR3 reads CSASAGHVQETQYF.

This sequence joins TRBV12-5 and TRBJ1-1. Germline V gives CDR1 LGHNT, CDR2 FRNRAP. The CDR3 spans 14 residues. CDR3 residues: CASGLVLGETEAFF.

The genes are TRBV4-2 and TRBJ2-1; the TRBD2 assignment by TCRdb is unverifiable without DNA. The V gene's germline CDR1 is LGHNA and CDR2 YNFKEQ. The CDR3 spans 14 residues. The CDR3 sequence: CASSGASGGNEQFF.

CDR3 sequence: CASKVRDPSSYEQYF. V and J are TRBV28 and TRBJ2-7; TCRdb's D call, TRBD2, is unchecked because there is no DNA. The CDR3 consists of 15 residues. Per the germline V gene, CDR1 is MDHEN and CDR2 is SYDVKM.

The chain combines TRBV11-3 with TRBJ2-3; the D call from TCRdb, TRBD1, cannot be confirmed without DNA. The length of the CDR3 is 15 residues. Germline values: CDR1 SGHNT, CDR2 YENEEA. CDR3 region: CASSPRQGSADTQYF.

The chain links TRBV1 to TRBJ2-7; the TCRdb D gene call, TRBD1, has no DNA to confirm it. TRBV1 is labeled a pseudogene. The length of the CDR3 is 17 residues. The CDR3 protein is CTSSQKSGTGNSYEQYF.